This T cell receptor (beta chain) was recovered during a study of T-cell memory formation after mild COVID-19. Findings and limits, study-wide: Clones contracting across day 15 to 85 had a balanced CD4/CD8 profile; later expanding clones leaned CD4+. Researchers report contracting CD4+ clones mostly in CM and EM, with CD8+ clones in EMRA.

Amplification by 5'RACE using constant-segment primers produced TCR alpha and TCR beta cDNA libraries that carried sample barcodes and UMIs. TCRdb analysed the 5' RACE reads with MiXCR anew, one entry per CDR3 protein. This table holds approximately 490,000 distinct CDR3 sequences, roughly 21% found once. The ends lost 6 bases at V and 0 bases at J; junction bases unmatched: 5. The CDR3 spans 15 residues. This clonotype was observed a few times. The antigen remains undetermined. The clonotype originates from an adult woman who had mild COVID-19 (a few samples of this study predate the infection). Cell type and time point are not known. The chain joins TRBV12-3 or TRBV12-4 to TRBJ1-5, with TRBD1 identical over 7 bases. Sequencing input: PBMCs or a T cell subset sorted from them (not recorded which). As DNA, the CDR3 is TGTGCCAGCAGCTTGGACAGGCTTAGCAATCAGCCCCAGCATTTT. Amino acids: CASSLDRLSNQPQHF.